The clone carrying this TCR beta chain was seen at least ten times. This specimen belongs to a study of early T cells in non-severe SARS-CoV-2 infection. TCRdb fed the 5' RACE reads into MiXCR, producing one record per CDR3 protein. The sample records over 20,000 distinct CDR3 sequences, around 6% being singletons. The V end lost 2 bases, the J end lost 2 bases, and 6 bases lay between the germline ends. The CDR3 has 13 amino acids. The sample taken for sequencing was whole blood. The J gene is TRBJ1-2, the V gene TRBV12-3 or TRBV12-4; D is ambiguous. The source is an adult who was a healthcare worker with PCR-confirmed SARS-CoV-2 infection or an uninfected control (not recorded which). The CDR3 protein is CASSLNENYGYTF. The CDR3 coding sequence is TGTGCCAGCAGTTTAAATGAGAACTATGGCTACACCTTC.